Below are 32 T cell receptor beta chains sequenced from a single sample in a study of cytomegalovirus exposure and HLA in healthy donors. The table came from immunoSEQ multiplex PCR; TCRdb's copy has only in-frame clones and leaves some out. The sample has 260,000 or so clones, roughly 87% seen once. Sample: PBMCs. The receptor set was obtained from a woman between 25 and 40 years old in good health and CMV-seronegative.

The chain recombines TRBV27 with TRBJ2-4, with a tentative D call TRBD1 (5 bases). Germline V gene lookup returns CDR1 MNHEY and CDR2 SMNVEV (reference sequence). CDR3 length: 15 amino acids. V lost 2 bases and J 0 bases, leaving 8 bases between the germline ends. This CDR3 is CASSLRGGAKNIQYF. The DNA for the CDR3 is TGTGCCAGCAGTTTAAGGGGTGGAGCCAAAAACATTCAGTACTTC.

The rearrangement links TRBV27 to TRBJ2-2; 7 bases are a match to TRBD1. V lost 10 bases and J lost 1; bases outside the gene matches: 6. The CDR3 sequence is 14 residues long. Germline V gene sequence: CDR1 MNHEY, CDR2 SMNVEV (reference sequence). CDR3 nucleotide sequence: TGTGCCACCTCCCAGGGGGTGAACACCGGGGAGCTGTTTTTT. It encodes CATSQGVNTGELFF.

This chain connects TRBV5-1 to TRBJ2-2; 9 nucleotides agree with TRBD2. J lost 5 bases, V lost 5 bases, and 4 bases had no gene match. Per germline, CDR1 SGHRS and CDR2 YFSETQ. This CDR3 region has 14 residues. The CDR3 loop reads CASRTGLATGELFF. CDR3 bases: TGCGCCAGCAGAACGGGACTAGCTACCGGGGAGCTGTTTTTT.

The CDR3 is CASSPRGTQETQYF. CDR3 nucleotides: TGCGCCAGCAGCCCCCGGGGAACCCAAGAGACCCAGTACTTC. The V gene is TRBV10-1, the J gene TRBJ2-5, with a tentative D call TRBD2 (5 bases). CDR1 WNHNN and CDR2 SYGVQD come from the germline V gene (reference sequence). V was clipped by 6 bases and J by 1 base, with 12 bases between them. This CDR3 has 14 amino acids.

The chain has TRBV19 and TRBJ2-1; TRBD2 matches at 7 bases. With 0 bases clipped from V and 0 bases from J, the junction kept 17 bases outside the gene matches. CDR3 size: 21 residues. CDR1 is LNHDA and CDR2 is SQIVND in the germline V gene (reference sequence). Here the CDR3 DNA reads TGTGCCAGTAGTATAGAGCTTATGGGCCGGGAGGCCTTGAGCTCCTACAATGAGCAGTTCTTC. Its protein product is CASSIELMGREALSSYNEQFF.

The CDR3 protein is CASSPEGGQFF. In DNA form, the CDR3 reads TGTGCCAGCAGCCCTGAGGGGGGGCAGTTCTTC. The genes are TRBV11-2 and TRBJ2-1; D is possibly TRBD1 or TRBD2 (6 bases each). Germline V gene lookup returns CDR1 SGHAT and CDR2 FQNNGV. This CDR3 region has 11 residues. Trimming cost V 5 bases and J 12 bases, with 11 bases left between them. Combining the CDR3 with reference TRBV11-2 and TRBJ2-1 gives the whole variable domain EAGVAQSPRYKIIEKRQSVAFWCNPISGHATLYWYQQILGQGPKLLIQFQNNGVVDDSQLPKDRFSAERLKGVDSTLKIQPAKLEDSAVYLCASSPEGGQFFGPGTRLTVL.

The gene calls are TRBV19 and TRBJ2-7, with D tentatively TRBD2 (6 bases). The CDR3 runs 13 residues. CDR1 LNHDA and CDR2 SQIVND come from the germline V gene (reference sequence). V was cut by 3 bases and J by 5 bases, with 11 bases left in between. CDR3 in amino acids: CASSMAGIDEQYF. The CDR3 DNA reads TGTGCCAGTAGTATGGCGGGGATCGACGAGCAGTACTTC.

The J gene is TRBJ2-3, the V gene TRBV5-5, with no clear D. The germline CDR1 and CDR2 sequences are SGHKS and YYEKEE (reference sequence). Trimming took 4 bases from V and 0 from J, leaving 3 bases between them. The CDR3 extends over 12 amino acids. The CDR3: CASSPSTDTQYF. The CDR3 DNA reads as TGTGCCAGCAGCCCAAGCACAGATACGCAGTATTTT.

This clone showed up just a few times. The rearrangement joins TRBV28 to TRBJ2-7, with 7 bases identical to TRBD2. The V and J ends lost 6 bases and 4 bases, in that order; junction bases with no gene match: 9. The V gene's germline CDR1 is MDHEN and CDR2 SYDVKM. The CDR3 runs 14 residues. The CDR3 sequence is CASRGGRLWYEQYF. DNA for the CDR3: TGTGCCAGCAGGGGCGGGAGACTCTGGTACGAGCAGTACTTC.

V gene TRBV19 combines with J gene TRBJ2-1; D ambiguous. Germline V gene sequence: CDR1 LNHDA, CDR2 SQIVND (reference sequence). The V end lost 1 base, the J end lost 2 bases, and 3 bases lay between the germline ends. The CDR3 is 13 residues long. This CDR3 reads CASSIVPYNEQFF. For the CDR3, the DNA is TGTGCCAGTAGTATAGTCCCCTACAATGAGCAGTTCTTC.

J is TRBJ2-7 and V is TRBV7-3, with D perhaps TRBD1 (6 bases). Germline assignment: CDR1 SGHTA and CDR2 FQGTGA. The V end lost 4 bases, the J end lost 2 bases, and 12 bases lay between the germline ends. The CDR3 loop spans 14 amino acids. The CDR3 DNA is TGTGCCAGCAGCTCGACGACAGGCGCCTACGAGCAGTACTTC. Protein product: CASSSTTGAYEQYF.

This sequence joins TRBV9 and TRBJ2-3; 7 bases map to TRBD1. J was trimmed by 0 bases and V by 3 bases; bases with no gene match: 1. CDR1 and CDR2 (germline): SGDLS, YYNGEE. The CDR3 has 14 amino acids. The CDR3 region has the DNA TGTGCCAGCAGCGGACAGGGAAGCACAGATACGCAGTATTTT. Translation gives CASSGQGSTDTQYF.

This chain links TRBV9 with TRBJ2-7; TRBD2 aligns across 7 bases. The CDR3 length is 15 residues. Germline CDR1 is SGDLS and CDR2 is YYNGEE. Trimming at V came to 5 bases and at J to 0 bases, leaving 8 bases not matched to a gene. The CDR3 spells CASRPWGGFSYEQYF. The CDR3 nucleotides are TGTGCCAGCAGACCATGGGGGGGATTCTCCTACGAGCAGTACTTC.

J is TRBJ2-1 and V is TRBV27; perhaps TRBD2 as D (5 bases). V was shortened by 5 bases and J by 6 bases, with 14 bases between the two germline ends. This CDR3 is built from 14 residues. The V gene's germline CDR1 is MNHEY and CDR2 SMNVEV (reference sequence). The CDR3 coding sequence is TGTGCCAGCAGTCTTACCCGGGGATTCAATGAGCAGTTCTTC. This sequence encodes CASSLTRGFNEQFF.

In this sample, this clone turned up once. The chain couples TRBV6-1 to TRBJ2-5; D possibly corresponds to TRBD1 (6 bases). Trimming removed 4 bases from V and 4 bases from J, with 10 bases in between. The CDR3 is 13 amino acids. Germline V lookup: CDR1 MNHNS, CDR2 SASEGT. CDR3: CASSADSRETQYF. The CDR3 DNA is TGTGCCAGCAGTGCGGACAGTCGAGAGACCCAGTACTTC.

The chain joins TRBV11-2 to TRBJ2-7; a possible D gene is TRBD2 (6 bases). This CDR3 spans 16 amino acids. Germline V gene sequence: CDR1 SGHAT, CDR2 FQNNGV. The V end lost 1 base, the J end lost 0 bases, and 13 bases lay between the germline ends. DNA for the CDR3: TGTGCCAGCAGCTTAGCCCACGTCGGGAGCTCCTACGAGCAGTACTTC. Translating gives CASSLAHVGSSYEQYF.

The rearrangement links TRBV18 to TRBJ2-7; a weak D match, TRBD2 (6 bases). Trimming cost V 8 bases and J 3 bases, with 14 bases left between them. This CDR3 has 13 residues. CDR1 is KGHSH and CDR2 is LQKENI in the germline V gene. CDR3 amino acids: CASEEGLGYEQYF. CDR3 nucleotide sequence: TGTGCCAGCGAGGAGGGACTCGGCTACGAGCAGTACTTC.

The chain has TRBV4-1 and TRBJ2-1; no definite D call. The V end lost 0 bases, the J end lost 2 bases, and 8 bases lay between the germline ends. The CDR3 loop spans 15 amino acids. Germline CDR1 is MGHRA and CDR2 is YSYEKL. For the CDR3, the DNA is TGCGCCAGCAGCCAAGAAGTGCTAGCCTACAATGAGCAGTTCTTC. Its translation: CASSQEVLAYNEQFF.

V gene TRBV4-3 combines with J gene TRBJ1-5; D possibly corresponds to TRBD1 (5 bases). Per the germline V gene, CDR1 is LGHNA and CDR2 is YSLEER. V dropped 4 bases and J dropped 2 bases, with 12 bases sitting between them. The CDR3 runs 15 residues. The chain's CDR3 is CASSPTVRGNQPQHF. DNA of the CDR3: TGCGCCAGCAGCCCGACGGTCAGGGGCAATCAGCCCCAGCATTTT.

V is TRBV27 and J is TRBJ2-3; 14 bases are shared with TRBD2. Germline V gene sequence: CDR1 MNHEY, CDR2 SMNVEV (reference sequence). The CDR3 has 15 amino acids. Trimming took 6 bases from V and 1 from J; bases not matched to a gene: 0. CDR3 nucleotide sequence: TGTGCCAGCAGGACTAGCGGGAGGGGCACAGATACGCAGTATTTT. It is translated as CASRTSGRGTDTQYF.

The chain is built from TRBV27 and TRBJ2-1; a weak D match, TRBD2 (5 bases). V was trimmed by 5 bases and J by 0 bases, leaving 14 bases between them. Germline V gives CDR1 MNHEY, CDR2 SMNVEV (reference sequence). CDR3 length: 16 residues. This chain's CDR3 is CASSNLAVSSYNEQFF. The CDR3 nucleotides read TGTGCCAGCAGTAACCTAGCTGTTAGCTCCTACAATGAGCAGTTCTTC.

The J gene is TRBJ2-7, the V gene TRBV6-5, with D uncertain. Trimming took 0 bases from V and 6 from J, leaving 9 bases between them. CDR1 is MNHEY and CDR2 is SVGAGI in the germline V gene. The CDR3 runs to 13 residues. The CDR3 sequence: CASSYSILTEQYF. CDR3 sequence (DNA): TGTGCCAGCAGTTACTCGATCTTGACCGAGCAGTACTTC.

The CDR3 DNA reads as TGCAGCGTTGAACAGGGCACCGGGGAGCTGTTTTTT. Translating it yields CSVEQGTGELFF. This rearrangement joins TRBV29-1 to TRBJ2-2, with D possibly TRBD1 on 5 matching bases. This CDR3 is built from 12 residues. Deletions cut 2 bases from V and 4 bases from J, with 5 bases between. From germline, CDR1 is SQVTM and CDR2 ANQGSEA.

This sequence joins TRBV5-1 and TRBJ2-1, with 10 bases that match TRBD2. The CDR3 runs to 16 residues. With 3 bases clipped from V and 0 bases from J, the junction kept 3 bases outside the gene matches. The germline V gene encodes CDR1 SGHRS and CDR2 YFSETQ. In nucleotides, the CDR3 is TGCGCCAGCAGCTCAACTAGCGGGGACTCCTACAATGAGCAGTTCTTC. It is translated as CASSSTSGDSYNEQFF.

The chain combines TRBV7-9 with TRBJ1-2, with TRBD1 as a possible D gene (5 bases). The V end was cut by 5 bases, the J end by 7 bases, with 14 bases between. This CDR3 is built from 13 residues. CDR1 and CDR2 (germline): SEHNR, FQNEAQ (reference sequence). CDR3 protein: CASSIDSGFGYTF. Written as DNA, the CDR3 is TGTGCCAGCAGCATCGACAGCGGGTTTGGCTACACCTTC.

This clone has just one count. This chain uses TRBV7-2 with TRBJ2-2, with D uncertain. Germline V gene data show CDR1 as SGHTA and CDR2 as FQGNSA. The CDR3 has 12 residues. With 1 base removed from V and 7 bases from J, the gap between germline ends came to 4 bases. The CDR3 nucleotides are TGTGCCAGCAGCTTAGGGTTCGGGGAGCTGTTTTTT. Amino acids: CASSLGFGELFF. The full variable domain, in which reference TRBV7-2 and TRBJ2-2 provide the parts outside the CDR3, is GAGVSQSPSNKVTEKGKDVELRCDPISGHTALYWYRQSLGQGLEFLIYFQGNSAPDKSGLPSDRFSAERTGGSVSTLTIQRTQQEDSAVYLCASSLGFGELFFGEGSRLTVL.

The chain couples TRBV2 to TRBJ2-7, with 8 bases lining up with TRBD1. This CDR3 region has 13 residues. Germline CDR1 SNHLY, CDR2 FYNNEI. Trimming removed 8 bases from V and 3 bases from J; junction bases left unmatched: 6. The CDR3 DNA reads TGTGCCAGCGGACAGGGTCAGATCTACGAGCAGTACTTC. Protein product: CASGQGQIYEQYF.

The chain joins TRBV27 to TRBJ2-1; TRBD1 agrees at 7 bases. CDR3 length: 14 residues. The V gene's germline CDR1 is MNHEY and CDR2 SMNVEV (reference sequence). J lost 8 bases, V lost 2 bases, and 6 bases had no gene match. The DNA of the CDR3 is TGTGCCAGCAGTTTAACGACAGGGTTCGATGAGCAGTTCTTC. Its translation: CASSLTTGFDEQFF.

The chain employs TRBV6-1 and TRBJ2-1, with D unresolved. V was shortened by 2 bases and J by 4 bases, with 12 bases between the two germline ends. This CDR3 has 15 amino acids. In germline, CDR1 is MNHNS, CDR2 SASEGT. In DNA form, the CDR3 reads TGTGCCAGCAGTGAATACTCAGATACTTACAATGAGCAGTTCTTC. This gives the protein CASSEYSDTYNEQFF.

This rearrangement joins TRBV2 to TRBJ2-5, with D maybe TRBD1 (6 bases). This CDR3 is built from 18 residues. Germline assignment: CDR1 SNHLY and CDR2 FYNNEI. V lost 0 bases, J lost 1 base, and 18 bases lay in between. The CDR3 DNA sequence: TGTGCCAGCAGTGAAGCGCTTCGGGCAGGGGCTCTCCAAGAGACCCAGTACTTC. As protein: CASSEALRAGALQETQYF.

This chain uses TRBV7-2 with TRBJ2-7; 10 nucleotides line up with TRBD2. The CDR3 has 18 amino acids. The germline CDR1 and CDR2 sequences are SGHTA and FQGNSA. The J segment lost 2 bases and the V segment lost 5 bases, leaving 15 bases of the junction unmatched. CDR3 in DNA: TGTGCCAGCAGCCCTAGCCCTAGCGGGAGCCTGCCCGCCTACGAGCAGTACTTC. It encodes CASSPSPSGSLPAYEQYF.

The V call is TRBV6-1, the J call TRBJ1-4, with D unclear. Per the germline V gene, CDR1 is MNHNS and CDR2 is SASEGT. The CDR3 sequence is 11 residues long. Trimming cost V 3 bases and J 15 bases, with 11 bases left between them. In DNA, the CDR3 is TGTGCCAGCAGTGAGATAGGACCGGTGTTTTTT. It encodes CASSEIGPVFF.